This T cell receptor beta chain emerged from a study of blood T cell repertoires in COVID-19. Study information: The United States, Italy and Spain provided the acute and convalescent COVID-19 samples. Sample material is recorded as cDNA or gDNA derived from T cells, B-cell-depleted T cells, or PBMCs.

Germline lookup yields CDR1 SGHKS and CDR2 YYEKEE (reference sequence). V was clipped by 0 bases and J by 2 bases; unmatched bases: 1. The CDR3 consists of 14 residues. Original processing methods: Estimation of nucleated cell counts was performed using reference gene primer amplification. Clones were read by immunoSEQ multiplex PCR, and TCRdb kept only the in-frame ones, dropping some. V and J calls and clone size are as listed in that table; D and trimming were resolved from the DNA. This table has 200,000 to 250,000 clones, 65% to 85% appearing once. This receptor was taken from a human donor in a cohort sampled during active COVID-19. The sample consisted of peripheral blood. The rearrangement uses TRBV5-5 and TRBJ2-5; 7 bases agree with TRBD1. The CDR3 here is CASSLGDSQETQYF. The DNA for the CDR3 is TGTGCCAGCAGCTTGGGGGACAGTCAAGAGACCCAGTACTTC.